Included here is one T cell receptor beta chain sequence, with context. Antigen unknown. The repertoire was sequenced with immunoSEQ multiplex PCR; TCRdb's copy has only in-frame clones and lacks some. The profile shows roughly 90,000 clones, around nine tenths of them singletons. The source of the sample is a study of graft-versus-host responses after intestinal transplantation. About the study: Anti-thymocyte globulin induction preceded 2 to 4 years of tacrolimus and steroid maintenance in all recipients. General study points: Graft-versus-host to host-versus-graft clonal ratios in allografts were high in patients with graft-donor T cell macrochimerism. The study associated peak circulating GvH clone levels with early post-transplant HvG declines.

This clonotype was obtained from a human donor who received an intestinal transplant. The sequences come from unstimulated CD8+ T cells sorted from spleen or lymph node cells, collected before intestinal transplant.

The CDR3, as DNA: TGTGCCAGCAGGACAGGGTACGAGCAGTACTTC. This encodes CASRTGYEQYF. The chain has TRBV6-1 and TRBJ2-7; 7 nucleotides line up with TRBD1. The germline CDR1 and CDR2 sequences are MNHNS and SASEGT. This CDR3 spans 11 amino acids. Unmatched junction bases numbered 0, after V lost 6 bases and J lost 4 bases.